The sequence of this TCR beta chain was determined in a study of T cell changes during pregnancy in multiple sclerosis. Assay: immunoSEQ multiplex PCR; the TCRdb copy retains only in-frame clones and omits some. The sample comprises tens of thousands of clones, under 95% of which are singletons, and 0.86% rests with the top ten. Per the germline V gene, CDR1 is LNHDA and CDR2 is SQIVND (reference sequence). The CDR3 is made up of 12 amino acids. Trimming removed 4 bases from V and 3 bases from J, with 7 bases in between. The V call is TRBV19, the J call TRBJ2-7, with TRBD1 as a possible D gene (5 bases). The receptor was isolated from a female donor with multiple sclerosis, enrolled in a pregnancy study. The input for sequencing was peripheral blood, taken in the second trimester of pregnancy. Written as DNA, the CDR3 is TGTGCCAGTAGTAACCAGGGCTACGAGCAGTACTTC. Protein product: CASSNQGYEQYF.